The 5 T cell receptor beta chains below all came from one sample that was sequenced in a study of T-cell reconstitution after alpha-beta-depleted transplantation in children. Unique molecular identifiers were used to barcode this TCRbeta library. TCRdb fed the PCR reads into MiXCR, producing one record per CDR3 protein. The table records 550,000 to 600,000 distinct CDR3 sequences, around 23% of them present only once. Sequenced here: PBMCs, mostly from graft donor cells, sampled 360 days after TCRalphabeta/CD19-depleted stem cell transplant. The receptors were gathered from a boy younger than two who had a stem cell transplant for acute myeloid leukemia, so the T cells may come from the graft donor.

The genes are TRBV20-1 and TRBJ2-5; D possibly corresponds to TRBD1 (6 bases). CDR1 and CDR2 from the germline V gene are DFQATT and SNEGSKA (reference sequence). CDR3 size: 15 residues. V was trimmed by 0 bases and J by 4 bases, leaving 15 bases between them. In nucleotides, the CDR3 is TGCAGTGCTAGAGACCCTGGCAGGGGCGGAGAGACCCAGTACTTC. Translating gives CSARDPGRGGETQYF.

The rearrangement joins TRBV12-3 or TRBV12-4 to TRBJ1-4; possible D gene TRBD1, 5 bases. The CDR3 runs 14 residues. V was trimmed by 3 bases and J by 8 bases, leaving 13 bases between them. This CDR3 reads CASSFAGPREKLFF. DNA for the CDR3: TGTGCCAGCAGTTTTGCAGGGCCGAGAGAAAAACTGTTTTTT.

The rearrangement uses TRBV6-5 and TRBJ1-1; unclear D gene. The germline V gene encodes CDR1 MNHEY and CDR2 SVGAGI. Between the trimmed V and J ends, which lost 6 bases and 3 bases, there was a span of 17 bases. CDR3 size: 15 residues. This chain's CDR3 is CASSPRGVGDTEAFF. The CDR3 DNA reads TGTGCCAGCAGCCCCCGGGGAGTTGGCGACACTGAAGCTTTCTTT.

The V call is TRBV12-3 or TRBV12-4, the J call TRBJ2-2; 12 bases align to TRBD2. This CDR3 is 19 amino acids long. Germline trimming cut 1 base from V and 7 bases from J; bases unmatched to any gene: 13. CDR3 sequence (DNA): TGTGCCAGCAGTTTAGTCTCGCTAGCGGGGGGGCCAAGCGACGGGGAGCTGTTTTTT. The encoded protein is CASSLVSLAGGPSDGELFF.

The chain employs TRBV25-1 and TRBJ2-4, with 7 bases aligning to TRBD2. The CDR3 contains 12 residues. Germline lookup yields CDR1 MGHDK and CDR2 SYGVNS. Trimming removed 2 bases from V and 8 bases from J; junction bases left unmatched: 0. CDR3 in amino acids: CASSERGDIQYF. The CDR3 DNA reads TGTGCCAGCAGTGAACGGGGGGACATTCAGTACTTC.